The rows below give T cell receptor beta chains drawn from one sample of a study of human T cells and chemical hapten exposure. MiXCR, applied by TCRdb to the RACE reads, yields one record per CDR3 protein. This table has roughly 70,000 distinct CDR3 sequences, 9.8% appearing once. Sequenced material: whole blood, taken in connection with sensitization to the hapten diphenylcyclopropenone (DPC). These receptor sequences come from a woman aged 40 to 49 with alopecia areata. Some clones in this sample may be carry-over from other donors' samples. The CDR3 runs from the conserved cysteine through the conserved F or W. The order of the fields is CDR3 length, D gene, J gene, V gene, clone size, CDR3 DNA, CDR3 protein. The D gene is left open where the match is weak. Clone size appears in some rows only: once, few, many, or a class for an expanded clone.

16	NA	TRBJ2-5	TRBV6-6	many	TGTGCCAGCAGTCCGACAGGGACAGCCCATAGCGGGACCCAGTACTTC	CASSPTGTAHSGTQYF
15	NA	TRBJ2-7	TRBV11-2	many	TGTGCCAGCAGCTTAGTCGGGGAGGCTTCGTACGAGCAGTACTTC	CASSLVGEASYEQYF
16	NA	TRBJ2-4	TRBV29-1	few	TGCAGCGTTGCAGAGCGAGGGGGACAAGCCAAAAACATTCAGTACTTC	CSVAERGGQAKNIQYF
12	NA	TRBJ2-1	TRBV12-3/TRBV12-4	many	TGTGCCAGCAGTTTAGACGGGAACTCGCAGTTCTTC	CASSLDGNSQFF
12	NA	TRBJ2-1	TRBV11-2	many	TGTGCCAGCAGCCCCTGGCGTTACGAGCAGTTCTTC	CASSPWRYEQFF
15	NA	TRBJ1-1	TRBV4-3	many	TGCGCCAGCAGCCAAGATTTTACGACAGGAACTGAAGCTTTCTTT	CASSQDFTTGTEAFF
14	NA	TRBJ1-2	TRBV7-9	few	TGTGCCAGCAGCGTTGACAGGACCAACTATGGCTACACCTTC	CASSVDRTNYGYTF
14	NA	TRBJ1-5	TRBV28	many	TGTGCCAGCAGTAAGGCGTCAGGGGAACAGCCCCAGCATTTT	CASSKASGEQPQHF
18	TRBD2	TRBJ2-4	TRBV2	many	TGTGCCAGCAGTGAAAGGGCAGCGGGGCCTCTAGCCAAAAACATTCAGTACTTC	CASSERAAGPLAKNIQYF
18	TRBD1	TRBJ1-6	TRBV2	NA	TGTGCCAGCAGTGAAAGGAGGACAGGGCTCGGGTCGGGGTCACCCCTCCACTTT	CASSERRTGLGSGSPLHF
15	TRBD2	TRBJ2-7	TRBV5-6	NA	TGTGCCAGCAGGGTGCGGGGGGTTCGTCCCTACGAGCAGTACTTC	CASRVRGVRPYEQYF
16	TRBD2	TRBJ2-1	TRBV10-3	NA	TGTGCCATCAGAGAATCTAGCGGGGGGTTTTACAATGAGCAGTTCTTC	CAIRESSGGFYNEQFF
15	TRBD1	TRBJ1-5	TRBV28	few	TGTGCCAGCAGTTTAGCCGGGACAGGAAATCAGCCCCAGCATTTT	CASSLAGTGNQPQHF
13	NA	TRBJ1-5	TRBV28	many	TGTGCCAGCAGTTTCGGGGGAAATCAGCCCCAGCATTTT	CASSFGGNQPQHF
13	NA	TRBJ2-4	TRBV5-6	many	TGTGCCAGCAGCTTGAGTTCCCGAAACATTCAGTACTTC	CASSLSSRNIQYF
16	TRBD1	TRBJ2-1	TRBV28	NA	TGTGCCAGCAGTTCCTTAGGACAGGGGGCCTACAATGAGCAGTTCTTC	CASSSLGQGAYNEQFF
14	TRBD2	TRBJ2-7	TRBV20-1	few	TGCAGTGCCCCTCCGGCTAGCGGGGCCTACGAGCAGTACTTC	CSAPPASGAYEQYF
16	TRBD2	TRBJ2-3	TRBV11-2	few	TGTGCCAGCAGCTTAGACCGAGCGGGGGGCACAGATACGCAGTATTTT	CASSLDRAGGTDTQYF
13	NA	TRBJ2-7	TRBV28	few	TGTGCCACCACAAGGGGGGGAACCTACGAGCAGTACTTC	CATTRGGTYEQYF
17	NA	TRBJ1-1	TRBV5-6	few	TGTGCCAGCAGCCCTGGAATGGGACTGGGGCTCGGGGCTGAAGCTTTCTTT	CASSPGMGLGLGAEAFF
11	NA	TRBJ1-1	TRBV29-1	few	TGCAGCGCAGACACAAGGCGTGAAGCTTTCTTT	CSADTRREAFF
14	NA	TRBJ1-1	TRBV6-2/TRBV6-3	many	TGTGCCAGCAAAAGGAATTCCGGCAGCGCTGAAGCTTTCTTT	CASKRNSGSAEAFF
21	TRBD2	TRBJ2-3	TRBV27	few	TGTGCCAGCAGTACGCAAATCCTTACTCGACTAGCGGGGGAGATCACAGATACGCAGTATTTT	CASSTQILTRLAGEITDTQYF
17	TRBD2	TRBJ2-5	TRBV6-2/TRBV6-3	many	TGTGCCAGCAGTTACGCTGGACTAGCGAAGGGGCAAGAGACCCAGTACTTC	CASSYAGLAKGQETQYF
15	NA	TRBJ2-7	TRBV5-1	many	TGCGCCAGCAGCTTGTCGGACAGCGTCCCCTACGAGCAGTACTTC	CASSLSDSVPYEQYF
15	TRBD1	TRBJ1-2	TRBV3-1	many	TGTGCCAGCAGCCAAGTATCAGGGGGCGGCTATGGCTACACCTTC	CASSQVSGGGYGYTF
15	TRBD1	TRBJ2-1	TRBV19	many	TGTGCCAGTAGTGCGGGACAGGGGGCATGGAATGAGCAGTTCTTC	CASSAGQGAWNEQFF
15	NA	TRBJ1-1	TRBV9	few	TGTGCCAGCAGCGTAGTTTATATTGGGGGAACTGAAGCTTTCTTT	CASSVVYIGGTEAFF
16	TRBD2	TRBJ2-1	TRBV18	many	TGTGCCAGCTCACGCTTCGAAGCGGGGGGTGAAAATGAGCAGTTCTTC	CASSRFEAGGENEQFF
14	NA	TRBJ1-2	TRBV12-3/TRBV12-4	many	TGTGCCAGCAGTTTAGGGGCAGGCAACTATGGCTACACCTTC	CASSLGAGNYGYTF
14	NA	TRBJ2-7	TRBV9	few	TGTGCCAGCAGCGTAGGGGAAGTTTTCTACGAGCAGTACTTC	CASSVGEVFYEQYF
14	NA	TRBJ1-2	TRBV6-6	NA	TGTGCCAGCAGTTACCGGGCCTTTAACTATGGCTACACCTTC	CASSYRAFNYGYTF
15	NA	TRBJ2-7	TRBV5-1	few	TGCGCCAGCAGCCCCAGAGACGGAGGGATAGGGGAGCAGTACTTC	CASSPRDGGIGEQYF
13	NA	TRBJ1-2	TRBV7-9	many	TGTGCCAGCAGCCCAATAGGCGGGATCGGCTACACCTTC	CASSPIGGIGYTF
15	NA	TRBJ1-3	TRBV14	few	TGTGCCAGCAGCCACCCCGGGACGACTATAACCACCATATATTTT	CASSHPGTTITTIYF